One and the same sample provided the 14 T cell receptor beta chains below, sequenced in a study of T-cell memory formation after mild COVID-19. TCRdb used MiXCR to reprocess the 5' RACE reads, holding one entry per CDR3 protein. Here the sample spans roughly 510,000 distinct CDR3 sequences, roughly 17% being singletons. Sample: PBMCs or a T cell subset sorted from them (not recorded which). Receptors originate from an adult woman who had mild COVID-19 (a few samples of this study predate the infection). Cell type and time point are not known.

Ten or more counts support this clonotype. The V call is TRBV7-6, the J call TRBJ2-7; D unresolved. The CDR3 spans 16 residues. Germline CDR1 SGHVS, CDR2 FNYEAQ. Deletions cut 4 bases from V and 2 bases from J, with 18 bases between. The CDR3, as DNA: TGTGCCAGCAGCTCCCAGAGCGCCGAGACAACCTACGAGCAGTACTTC. This codes for CASSSQSAETTYEQYF.

This clonotype was found many times. CDR3 bases: TGCGCCAGCAGCTCCCACTTAAGAAAGGGGATCCACGAGCAGTACTTC. Protein sequence: CASSSHLRKGIHEQYF. The chain links TRBV4-1 to TRBJ2-7; perhaps TRBD1 as D (5 bases). The CDR3 has 16 amino acids. V was pared by 5 bases and J by 5 bases, with 22 bases between. Germline V gene lookup returns CDR1 MGHRA and CDR2 YSYEKL.

This clonotype was detected only a few times. The chain joins TRBV7-6 to TRBJ2-1; D is unclear. Trimming removed 2 bases at V and 5 bases at J, with 7 bases between. There are 13 residues in the CDR3. The germline V gene has CDR1 SGHVS and CDR2 FNYEAQ. The CDR3 DNA reads as TGTGCCAGCAGCTTACTTCAGGACAATGAGCAGTTCTTC. Its translation is CASSLLQDNEQFF.

This clonotype was picked up one time. The chain joins TRBV3-1 to TRBJ1-5; the D is unclear. The CDR3 contains 15 residues. V lost 0 bases and J lost 2, with 8 bases in between. Germline CDR1 is LGHDT and CDR2 is YNNKEL (reference sequence). CDR3 coding DNA: TGTGCCAGCAGCCAAGATAGGAGGGGCAATCAGCCCCAGCATTTT. Amino acids: CASSQDRRGNQPQHF.

The chain links TRBV9 to TRBJ2-1; D ambiguous. Trimming removed 0 bases from V and 0 bases from J, with 10 bases in between. CDR3 length equals 16 residues. Per the germline V gene, CDR1 is SGDLS and CDR2 is YYNGEE. The CDR3 nucleotides read TGTGCCAGCAGCGTAGTAACGGGCAGCTCCTACAATGAGCAGTTCTTC. Translating gives CASSVVTGSSYNEQFF.

The sample holds a few counts of this clonotype. The chain couples TRBV12-3 or TRBV12-4 to TRBJ2-7; 9 bases align to TRBD2. This CDR3 is built from 17 residues. Germline trimming cut 6 bases from V and 2 bases from J; bases unmatched to any gene: 14. CDR3 nucleotide sequence: TGTGCCAGCAGGCTATCGGGGAGCGGGGGGCTGGCCTACGAGCAGTACTTC. Translated, it gives CASRLSGSGGLAYEQYF.

The V and J genes are TRBV7-9 and TRBJ2-7, with 8 bases that match TRBD1. The CDR3 extends over 13 amino acids. The junction had 5 bases not matched to a gene; V was cut back by 5 bases and J by 5 bases. Germline loops: CDR1 SEHNR, CDR2 FQNEAQ (reference sequence). Here the CDR3 reads CASSAGTGHEQYF. In DNA, the CDR3 is TGTGCCAGCAGCGCCGGGACAGGTCACGAGCAGTACTTC.

The V gene is TRBV10-1, the J gene TRBJ2-7; 7 nucleotides match TRBD2. CDR1 is WNHNN and CDR2 is SYGVQD in the germline V gene (reference sequence). V shed 7 bases and J 4 bases; nucleotides not matched to a gene: 16. This CDR3 is 16 amino acids long. The CDR3 bases are TGCGCCAGCACCCTCTATAAGCGGGACTGCCAGTACGAGCAGTACTTC. Translation: CASTLYKRDCQYEQYF.

V is TRBV27 and J is TRBJ1-2, with 11 bases matching TRBD1. The V gene end was trimmed by 5 bases and the J gene end by 5 bases; junction bases not matched to a gene: 10. The CDR3 has 16 amino acids. Germline-derived CDR1 and CDR2 are MNHEY and SMNVEV (reference sequence). The CDR3 loop is CASSPRGTGGWYGYTF. The CDR3 DNA reads as TGTGCCAGCAGTCCCCGAGGGACAGGGGGTTGGTATGGCTACACCTTC.

The chain employs TRBV6-2 or TRBV6-3 and TRBJ1-5; no clear D gene. There are 14 residues in the CDR3. CDR1 and CDR2 (germline): MNHEY, SVGEGT. Trimming pared 5 bases from V and 4 bases from J, leaving 12 bases between. CDR3 loop: CASSHHGRNQPQHF. The CDR3 nucleotides are TGTGCCAGCAGTCACCACGGGCGAAATCAGCCCCAGCATTTT.

A few counts support this clonotype. The chain is built from TRBV7-9 and TRBJ2-7; 10 bases map to TRBD2. CDR1 and CDR2 (germline): SEHNR, FQNEAQ (reference sequence). This CDR3 spans 15 amino acids. V was clipped by 6 bases and J by 2 bases; unmatched bases: 7. CDR3 amino acids: CASSFPAGGTYEQYF. The CDR3 DNA is TGTGCCAGCAGTTTCCCAGCGGGGGGGACCTACGAGCAGTACTTC.

The chain is built from TRBV25-1 and TRBJ2-7; D is perhaps TRBD1 (6 bases). The CDR3 contains 14 residues. CDR1 and CDR2 (germline): MGHDK, SYGVNS. V dropped 2 bases and J dropped 6 bases, with 14 bases sitting between them. CDR3 DNA sequence: TGTGCCAGCAGTGAAGGTGGGGACACCCTCGAGCAGTACTTC. This sequence encodes CASSEGGDTLEQYF.

The chain couples TRBV5-1 to TRBJ2-3, with 7 bases fitting TRBD1. The V gene end was trimmed by 0 bases and the J gene end by 0 bases; junction bases not matched to a gene: 10. The CDR3 consists of 18 residues. Per germline, CDR1 SGHRS and CDR2 YFSETQ. CDR3 protein: CASSLDVRGSGSTDTQYF. CDR3 sequence (DNA): TGCGCCAGCAGCTTGGACGTCAGGGGGTCGGGGAGCACAGATACGCAGTATTTT.

This clonotype showed up just a few times. This chain connects TRBV12-3 or TRBV12-4 to TRBJ1-2, with D uncertain. Trimming took 6 bases from V and 1 from J, leaving 12 bases between them. The CDR3 contains 14 residues. The CDR3 DNA reads TGTGCCAGCAGCCTGTCTCTCTATAACTATGGCTACACCTTC. Its protein is CASSLSLYNYGYTF.